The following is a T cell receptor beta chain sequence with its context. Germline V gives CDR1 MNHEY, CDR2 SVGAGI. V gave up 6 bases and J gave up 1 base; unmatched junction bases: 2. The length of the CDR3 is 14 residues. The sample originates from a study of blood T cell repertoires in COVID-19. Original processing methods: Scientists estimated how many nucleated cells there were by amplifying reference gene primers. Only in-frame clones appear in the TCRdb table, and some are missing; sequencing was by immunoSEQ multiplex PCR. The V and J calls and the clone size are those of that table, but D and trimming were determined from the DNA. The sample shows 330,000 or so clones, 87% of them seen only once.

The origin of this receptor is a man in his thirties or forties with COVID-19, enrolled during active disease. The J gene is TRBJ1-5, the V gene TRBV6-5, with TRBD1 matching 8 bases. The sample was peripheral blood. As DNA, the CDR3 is TGTGCCAGCAGCCGACAGGGGAGCAATCAGCCCCAGCATTTT. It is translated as CASSRQGSNQPQHF.